Below, 22 T cell receptor beta chains from the same sample are listed, as sequenced in a study of OX40 agonist ivuxolimab in advanced cancers. Only in-frame clones appear in the TCRdb table, and some are missing; sequencing was by immunoSEQ multiplex PCR. The table includes 49,000 or so clones, around nine tenths detected once. The sequencing used CD4+ or CD8+ T cells sorted from blood, collected in a trial of the OX40 agonist ivuxolimab. These receptors were collected from an adult with an advanced solid tumor such as melanoma, head and neck, liver or kidney cancer.

The chain joins TRBV7-9 to TRBJ2-5, with TRBD2 matching 8 bases. The J call could be wrong; TRBJ2-7 is a better fit for the DNA end. From germline, CDR1 is SEHNR and CDR2 FQNEAQ (reference sequence). CDR3 length: 15 residues. The CDR3 nucleotides are TGTGCCAGCAGCCCGGGGGGGGACGGCTCATACGAGCAGTACTTC. Its protein is CASSPGGDGSYEQYF.

This clone was seen a single time. This chain links TRBV28 with TRBJ1-1; D not certain. CDR3 size: 15 residues. V was trimmed by 6 bases and J by 4 bases, leaving 18 bases between them. Germline CDR1 is MDHEN and CDR2 is SYDVKM. CDR3 bases: TGTGCCAGCAGATCTAGACATTTCGGGAGCACTGAAGCTTTCTTT. This codes for CASRSRHFGSTEAFF.

The genes are TRBV9 and TRBJ2-7; possible D gene TRBD1, 6 bases. The CDR3 contains 15 residues. From germline, CDR1 is SGDLS and CDR2 YYNGEE. The V gene lost 1 base and the J gene lost 0 bases, with 11 bases spanning the gap. CDR3 protein: CASSVQGSSSYEQYF. The DNA of the CDR3 is TGTGCCAGCAGCGTACAGGGGTCCTCCTCCTACGAGCAGTACTTC.

This clone was recorded a few times. This chain uses TRBV9 with TRBJ2-1, with D perhaps being TRBD1 or TRBD2 (5 bases each). The germline V gene encodes CDR1 SGDLS and CDR2 YYNGEE. V lost 0 bases and J lost 6, with 13 bases in between. The CDR3 extends over 15 amino acids. In DNA, the CDR3 is TGTGCCAGCAGCGTAGGGGGGTATCAGTCCAATGAGCAGTTCTTC. Protein product: CASSVGGYQSNEQFF. Full variable domain (outside the CDR3, taken from reference TRBV9 and TRBJ2-1): DSGVTQTPKHLITATGQRVTLRCSPRSGDLSVYWYQQSLDQGLQFLIQYYNGEERAKGNILERFSAQQFPDLHSELNLSSLELGDSALYFCASSVGGYQSNEQFFGPGTRLTVL.

The chain couples TRBV5-1 to TRBJ2-2, with unresolved D. Germline CDR1 reads SGHRS; CDR2 reads YFSETQ. V lost 0 bases, J lost 1 base, and 4 bases lay in between. The length of the CDR3 is 14 residues. The DNA for the CDR3 is TGCGCCAGCAGCTTGGTGGTGAACACCGGGGAGCTGTTTTTT. It translates to CASSLVVNTGELFF.

This clone turned up a few times. The J gene is TRBJ2-7, the V gene TRBV5-8, with 8 bases fitting TRBD2. CDR1 is SGHTS, CDR2 YDEGEE, per germline. The CDR3 is made up of 15 amino acids. The V gene end was trimmed by 4 bases and the J gene end by 1 base; junction bases not matched to a gene: 7. The CDR3 sequence is CASSPGVAGSYEQYF. The CDR3 DNA sequence: TGTGCCAGCAGCCCCGGGGTAGCGGGATCCTACGAGCAGTACTTC.

The V gene is TRBV18, the J gene TRBJ2-7; 11 bases are a match to TRBD1. The length of the CDR3 is 16 residues. J was trimmed by 0 bases and V by 4 bases; bases with no gene match: 5. Germline loops: CDR1 KGHSH, CDR2 LQKENI. CDR3 sequence (DNA): TGTGCCAGCTCACTGGGGACAGGGGGAAGCTCCTACGAGCAGTACTTC. It yields the protein CASSLGTGGSSYEQYF.

This chain links TRBV18 with TRBJ2-3, with D possibly matching TRBD2 (6 bases). CDR3 size: 18 residues. V gave up 6 bases and J gave up 0 bases, with 22 bases separating them. Germline V CDR1 and CDR2: KGHSH, LQKENI. The CDR3 region has the DNA TGTGCCAGCTCCCCTAGTAGCGGAGCCCGGTCGAGCACAGATACGCAGTATTTT. Its translation is CASSPSSGARSSTDTQYF.

J is TRBJ1-2 and V is TRBV28, with unresolved D. The ends were cut back, 2 bases at V and 6 bases at J, with 16 bases in the middle. Germline CDR1 and CDR2: MDHEN and SYDVKM. The CDR3 has 15 residues. The CDR3 spells CASSLGGSLSNGYTF. The CDR3 DNA follows: TGTGCCAGCAGTTTAGGTGGCAGCTTAAGTAATGGCTACACCTTC.

This chain links TRBV30 with TRBJ2-4; D is unresolved. V gave up 3 bases and J gave up 6 bases, with 12 bases separating them. Looked up from germline, CDR1 is GTSNPN and CDR2 is SVGIG (reference sequence). CDR3 size: 13 residues. The CDR3 bases are TGTGCCTGGAGCTATCTGGGTGCAAACATTCAGTACTTC. Translating gives CAWSYLGANIQYF.

This clone was seen only a few times. The chain combines TRBV19 with TRBJ1-5, with D possibly being TRBD1 (5 bases). The V gene's germline CDR1 is LNHDA and CDR2 SQIVND (reference sequence). The CDR3 runs 12 residues. Trimming shortened V by 8 bases and J by 2 bases, and 7 bases separated the two germline ends. The CDR3 coding sequence is TGTGCCAGTCTACAGGGCAATCAGCCCCAGCATTTT. This gives the protein CASLQGNQPQHF.

The chain uses TRBV6-5 and TRBJ2-7; D is ambiguous. The germline V and J ends were trimmed by 6 bases and 7 bases, with 13 bases remaining between them. Germline V gene sequence: CDR1 MNHEY, CDR2 SVGAGI. CDR3 length equals 12 residues. CDR3 protein: CASRNSRGEQYF. In DNA, the CDR3 is TGTGCCAGCAGAAACTCCCGAGGTGAGCAGTACTTC.

CDR3 region: CASSLPLASGDEQFF. The DNA for the CDR3 is TGCGCCAGCAGCTTGCCGTTGGCTAGCGGTGATGAGCAGTTCTTC. The chain has TRBV5-1 and TRBJ2-1; 7 positions match TRBD2. Germline V lookup: CDR1 SGHRS, CDR2 YFSETQ. J was trimmed by 8 bases and V by 1 base; bases with no gene match: 9. The CDR3 covers 15 residues.

This chain uses TRBV28 with TRBJ1-2; D remains unclear. V was clipped by 0 bases and J by 0 bases, with 8 bases between them. The germline CDR1 and CDR2 sequences are MDHEN and SYDVKM. The CDR3 totals 15 residues. The CDR3 region is CASSLWPVANYGYTF. The CDR3 DNA reads TGTGCCAGCAGTTTATGGCCGGTAGCTAACTATGGCTACACCTTC.

CDR3 in amino acids: CASIGGLAGVVDEQFF. For the CDR3, the DNA is TGCGCCAGCATTGGAGGGCTAGCGGGAGTCGTCGATGAGCAGTTCTTC. V and J are TRBV5-1 and TRBJ2-1, with 10 bases aligning to TRBD2. This CDR3 is built from 16 residues. Germline CDR1 reads SGHRS; CDR2 reads YFSETQ. V dropped 6 bases and J dropped 8; count of bases not matched to a gene: 14.

This rearrangement joins TRBV18 to TRBJ2-7; unclear D gene. The CDR3 is 15 residues long. Germline CDR1 KGHSH, CDR2 LQKENI. Trimming shortened V by 3 bases and J by 0 bases, and 12 bases separated the two germline ends. CDR3 residues: CASSPDRSGSYEQYF. For the CDR3, the DNA is TGTGCCAGCTCACCTGACCGATCCGGCTCCTACGAGCAGTACTTC.

The V and J genes are TRBV19 and TRBJ1-6; 7 nucleotides line up with TRBD1. With 5 bases clipped from V and 10 bases from J, the junction kept 11 bases outside the gene matches. The CDR3 length is 15 residues. The germline V gene encodes CDR1 LNHDA and CDR2 SQIVND (reference sequence). CDR3 region: CASSFRPGGGSPLHF. In DNA form, the CDR3 reads TGTGCCAGTAGTTTCCGTCCAGGGGGAGGCTCACCCCTCCACTTT.

Notes on this clone: The junction shows a germline mismatch at one end, possibly a read error. The chain employs TRBV7-7 and TRBJ2-1, with 8 bases identical to TRBD2. CDR3 size: 14 residues. Germline CDR1 and CDR2: SSHAT and FNYEAQ (reference sequence). The CDR3 DNA is TGTGCTAGCAGCCTGGGACTAGAATACAATGAGCAGTTCTTC. It translates to CASSLGLEYNEQFF.

V usage is TRBV28 and J usage is TRBJ1-5; D is uncertain. Germline V gives CDR1 MDHEN, CDR2 SYDVKM. This CDR3 is 14 amino acids long. The V end lost 3 bases, the J end lost 6 bases, and 12 bases lay between the germline ends. This CDR3 is CASSFRTLPQPQHF. The CDR3 region has the DNA TGTGCCAGCAGTTTTCGCACCCTGCCTCAGCCCCAGCATTTT.

The chain recombines TRBV7-9 with TRBJ2-4, with 7 bases that match TRBD1. The CDR3 consists of 15 residues. The germline CDR1 and CDR2 sequences are SEHNR and FQNEAQ (reference sequence). J lost 4 bases, V lost 3 bases, and 6 bases had no gene match. In DNA, the CDR3 is TGTGCCAGCAGCTTTGGGACAGAAGAAAAAAACATTCAGTACTTC. This sequence encodes CASSFGTEEKNIQYF.

The V gene is TRBV19, the J gene TRBJ2-2, with 8 bases fitting TRBD2. The V gene end was trimmed by 4 bases and the J gene end by 1 base; junction bases not matched to a gene: 8. The germline V gene has CDR1 LNHDA and CDR2 SQIVND (reference sequence). The CDR3 spans 17 residues. CDR3 DNA sequence: TGTGCCAGTAGTAGTAGTGGGACTAGTTGGAACACCGGGGAGCTGTTTTTT. Translating gives CASSSSGTSWNTGELFF.

Here the CDR3 reads CASGAVDQPQHF. The CDR3 nucleotides read TGTGCCAGCGGGGCGGTAGATCAGCCCCAGCATTTT. The V gene is TRBV6-6, the J gene TRBJ1-5; D perhaps matches TRBD1 (5 bases). Per germline, CDR1 MNHNY and CDR2 SVGAGI (reference sequence). The V and J ends lost 8 bases and 5 bases respectively, with 10 bases between them. The CDR3 totals 12 residues.